This record concerns one T cell receptor beta chain sequence. This sample is drawn from a study of blood T cell repertoires in COVID-19. In the study overall: Material from acute and convalescent COVID-19 was sourced from the United States, Italy and Spain. Sources were T cells, B-cell-depleted T cells, or PBMCs; the material itself was cDNA or gDNA.

Original methodology: Reference gene primer amplification yielded estimated nucleated cell counts. Sequenced by immunoSEQ multiplex PCR; TCRdb stores in-frame clones only, minus some. V and J calls and clone size are given by that table; D and trimming were obtained from the DNA. The sample contains 150,000 to 200,000 clones, about 89% of which appear only once. Trimming removed 3 bases from V and 6 bases from J; junction bases left unmatched: 6. CDR1 is SGHNT, CDR2 YYREEE, per germline (reference sequence). CDR3 size: 14 residues. The receptor comes from a man aged 40-50 years with active or convalescent COVID-19. Sequenced: peripheral blood. V usage is TRBV5-4 and J usage is TRBJ1-2; 9 bases map to TRBD1. CDR3 region: CASSYDRGVNGYTF. CDR3 coding DNA: TGTGCCAGCAGCTACGACAGGGGGGTTAATGGCTACACCTTC.